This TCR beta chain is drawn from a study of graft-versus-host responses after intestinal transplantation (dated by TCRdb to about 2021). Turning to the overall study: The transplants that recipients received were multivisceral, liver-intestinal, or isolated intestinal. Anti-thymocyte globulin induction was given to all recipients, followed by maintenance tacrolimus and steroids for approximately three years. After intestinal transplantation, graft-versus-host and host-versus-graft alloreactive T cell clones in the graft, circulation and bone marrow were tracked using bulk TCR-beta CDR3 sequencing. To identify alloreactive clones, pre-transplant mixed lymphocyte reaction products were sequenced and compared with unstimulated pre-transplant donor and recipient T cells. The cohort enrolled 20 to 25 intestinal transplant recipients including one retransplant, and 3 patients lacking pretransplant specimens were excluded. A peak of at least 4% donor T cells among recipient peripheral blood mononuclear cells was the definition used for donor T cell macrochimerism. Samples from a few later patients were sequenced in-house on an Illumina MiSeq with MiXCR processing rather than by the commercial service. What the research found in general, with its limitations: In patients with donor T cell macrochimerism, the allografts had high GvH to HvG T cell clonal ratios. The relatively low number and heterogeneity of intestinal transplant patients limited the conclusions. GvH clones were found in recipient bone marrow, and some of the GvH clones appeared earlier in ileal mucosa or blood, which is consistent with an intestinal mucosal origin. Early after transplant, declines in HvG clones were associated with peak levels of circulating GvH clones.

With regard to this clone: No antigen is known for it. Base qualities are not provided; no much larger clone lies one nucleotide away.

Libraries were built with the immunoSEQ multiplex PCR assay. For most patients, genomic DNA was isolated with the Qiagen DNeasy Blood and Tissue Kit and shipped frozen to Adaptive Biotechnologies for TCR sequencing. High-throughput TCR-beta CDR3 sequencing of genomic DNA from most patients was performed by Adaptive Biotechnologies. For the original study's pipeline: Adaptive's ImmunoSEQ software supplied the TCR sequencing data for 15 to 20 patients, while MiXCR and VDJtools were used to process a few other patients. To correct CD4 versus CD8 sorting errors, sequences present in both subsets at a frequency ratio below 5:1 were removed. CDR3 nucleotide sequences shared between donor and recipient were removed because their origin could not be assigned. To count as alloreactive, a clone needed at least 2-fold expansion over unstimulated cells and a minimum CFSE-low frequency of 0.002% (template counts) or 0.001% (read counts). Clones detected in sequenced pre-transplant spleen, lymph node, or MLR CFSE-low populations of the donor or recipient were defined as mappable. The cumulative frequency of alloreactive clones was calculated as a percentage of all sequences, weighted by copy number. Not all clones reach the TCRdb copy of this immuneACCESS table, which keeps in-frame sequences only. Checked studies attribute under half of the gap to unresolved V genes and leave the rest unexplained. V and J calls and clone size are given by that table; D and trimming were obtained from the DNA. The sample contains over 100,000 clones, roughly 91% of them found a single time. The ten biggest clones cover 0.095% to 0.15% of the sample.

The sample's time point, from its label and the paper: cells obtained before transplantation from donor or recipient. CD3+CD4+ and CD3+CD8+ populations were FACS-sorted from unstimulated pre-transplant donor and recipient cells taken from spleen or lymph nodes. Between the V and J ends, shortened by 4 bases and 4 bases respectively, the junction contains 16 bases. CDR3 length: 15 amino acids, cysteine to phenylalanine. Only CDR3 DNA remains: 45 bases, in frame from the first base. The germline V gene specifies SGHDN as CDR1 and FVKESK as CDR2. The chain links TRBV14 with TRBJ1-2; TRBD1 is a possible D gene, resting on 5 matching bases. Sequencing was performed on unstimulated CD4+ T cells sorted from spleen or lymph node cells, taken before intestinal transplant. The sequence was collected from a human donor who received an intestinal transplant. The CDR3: CASSPMWGGLYGYTF. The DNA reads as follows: TGTGCCAGCAGCCCAATGTGGGGCGGACTCTATGGCTACACCTTC. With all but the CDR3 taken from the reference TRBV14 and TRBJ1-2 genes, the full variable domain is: EAGVTQFPSHSVIEKGQTVTLRCDPISGHDNLYWYRRVMGKEIKFLLHFVKESKQDESGMPNNRFLAERTGGTYSTLKVQPAELEDSGVYFCASSPMWGGLYGYTFGSGTRLTVV.